Below are 22 T cell receptor beta chains sequenced from a single sample in a study of CD8+ T cells in alopecia areata. The sequencing template was cDNA reverse transcribed from extracted RNA. Profiling relied on immunoSEQ multiplex PCR, and the TCRdb table lists in-frame clones only, not all of them. The repertoire has 200,000 or so clones, approximately 45% of them found once; the top ten carry approximately 2.9%. Treatment here: oral pan-JAK inhibitor, 5-10 mg twice daily. This sample comprised CD4+ T cells sorted from blood, obtained around week 36, from a patient treated with tofacitinib. The receptors come from a human donor with alopecia areata.

The chain has TRBV27 and TRBJ2-7; D might be TRBD2 (5 bases). The V end lost 2 bases, the J end lost 3 bases, and 23 bases lay between the germline ends. The germline V gene encodes CDR1 MNHEY and CDR2 SMNVEV (reference sequence). The CDR3 is made up of 18 amino acids. CDR3 sequence: CASSLRTPSSVMNYEQYF. As DNA, the CDR3 is TGTGCCAGCAGTTTAAGGACTCCGAGTTCCGTGATGAACTACGAGCAGTACTTC.

The table lists this clone with a few counts. The V and J genes are TRBV19 and TRBJ1-2, with 7 nucleotides matching TRBD1. Germline V CDR1 and CDR2: LNHDA, SQIVND (reference sequence). V shed 5 bases, J shed 4 bases, and the junction held 4 bases outside the gene matches. The CDR3 runs to 13 residues. The CDR3 coding sequence is TGTGCCAGTAGTCCGACAGGGACCTATGGCTACACCTTC. It codes for CASSPTGTYGYTF.

The rearrangement links TRBV29-1 to TRBJ2-1, with TRBD2 matching over 10 bases. This CDR3 has 13 residues. Germline-derived CDR1 and CDR2 are SQVTM and ANQGSEA. J lost 9 bases, V lost 6 bases, and 8 bases had no gene match. In DNA form, the CDR3 reads TGCAGCGTCCCCGGGACTAGCGCGTTTGAGCAGTTCTTC. It translates to CSVPGTSAFEQFF.

This clone was picked up a small number of times. This chain links TRBV5-1 with TRBJ2-7; TRBD2 is a possible D gene (6 bases). In germline, CDR1 is SGHRS, CDR2 YFSETQ. V lost 3 bases to trimming and J lost 0 bases, with 7 bases between them. The CDR3 sequence is 13 residues long. The CDR3 DNA reads as TGCGCCAGCAGCTACGGGAGCTCCTACGAGCAGTACTTC. Its protein product is CASSYGSSYEQYF.

This clone was counted a few times. This chain uses TRBV7-2 with TRBJ1-3; the D gene is possibly TRBD1 (5 bases). V lost 5 bases and J 0 bases, leaving 11 bases between the germline ends. This CDR3 spans 15 amino acids. CDR1 is SGHTA and CDR2 is FQGNSA in the germline V gene. CDR3 sequence (DNA): TGTGCCAGCAGCCCGGGACGCGTCTCTGGAAACACCATATATTTT. Amino acids: CASSPGRVSGNTIYF. Looking up the rest from reference TRBV7-2 and TRBJ1-3 gives the full variable domain: GAGVSQSPSNKVTEKGKDVELRCDPISGHTALYWYRQSLGQGLEFLIYFQGNSAPDKSGLPSDRFSAERTGGSVSTLTIQRTQQEDSAVYLCASSPGRVSGNTIYFGEGSWLTVV.

The chain employs TRBV6-4 and TRBJ2-3; TRBD2 agrees at 13 bases. This CDR3 contains 15 residues. Germline V gene lookup returns CDR1 MRHNA and CDR2 SNTAGT. The junction had 6 bases not matched to a gene; V was cut back by 8 bases and J by 4 bases. CDR3 nucleotide sequence: TGTGCCAGCGGGAGGACTAGCGGGAGTGCAGATACGCAGTATTTT. Residues: CASGRTSGSADTQYF.

This rearrangement joins TRBV7-8 to TRBJ1-2; D is unresolved. This CDR3 region has 15 residues. Trimming shortened V by 5 bases and J by 3 bases, and 16 bases separated the two germline ends. Per germline, CDR1 SGHVS and CDR2 FQNEAQ. The CDR3 sequence: CASSPREGMHYGYTF. CDR3 nucleotides: TGTGCCAGCAGCCCAAGGGAAGGGATGCACTATGGCTACACCTTC.

The CDR3 coding sequence is TGCGCCAGCAGCTTGCGAGGTCAGGGGGCAACAGATACGCAGTATTTT. Translated, it gives CASSLRGQGATDTQYF. The genes are TRBV5-1 and TRBJ2-3, with TRBD1 identical over 8 bases. The CDR3 totals 16 residues. V shed 1 base and J 3 bases; nucleotides not matched to a gene: 7. CDR1 SGHRS and CDR2 YFSETQ come from the germline V gene.

The rearrangement uses TRBV27 and TRBJ2-6; D remains ambiguous. V was shortened by 6 bases and J by 2 bases, with 14 bases between the two germline ends. This CDR3 is 16 amino acids long. Germline V gives CDR1 MNHEY, CDR2 SMNVEV (reference sequence). CDR3 nucleotides: TGTGCCAGCAGCCCGAAACCTAGAACTGGGGCCAACGTCCTGACTTTC. Its protein product is CASSPKPRTGANVLTF.

A few counts support this clone. This chain uses TRBV14 with TRBJ2-1; D is possibly TRBD1 (6 bases). V was pared by 4 bases and J by 11 bases, with 15 bases between. Germline V gene data show CDR1 as SGHDN and CDR2 as FVKESK. The CDR3 extends over 13 amino acids. CDR3 region: CASSRTRDTQQFF. The CDR3 region has the DNA TGTGCCAGCAGCCGAACTCGGGACACCCAGCAGTTCTTC.

The rearrangement links TRBV4-1 to TRBJ1-2; D gene uncertain. The CDR3 runs 13 residues. V was trimmed by 1 base and J by 4 bases, leaving 7 bases between them. Germline V lookup: CDR1 MGHRA, CDR2 YSYEKL. The CDR3 protein is CASSQVRLYGYTF. The CDR3 nucleotides are TGCGCCAGCAGCCAAGTGCGCCTCTATGGCTACACCTTC.

V and J are TRBV15 and TRBJ1-2, with unresolved D. This CDR3 has 13 residues. The V gene lost 2 bases and the J gene lost 3 bases, with 7 bases spanning the gap. The germline V gene has CDR1 LNHNV and CDR2 YYDKDF (reference sequence). CDR3 sequence: CATSRQTDYGYTF. CDR3 DNA: TGTGCCACCAGCAGACAGACCGACTATGGCTACACCTTC.

This clone was seen a few times. DNA for the CDR3: TGTGCCAGCAGCCTAGAAAGCGGGATGAGCTCTGGGGCCAACGTCCTGACTTTC. Residues: CASSLESGMSSGANVLTF. The gene calls are TRBV4-2 and TRBJ2-6, with 7 nucleotides matching TRBD2. Germline CDR1 LGHNA, CDR2 YNFKEQ. The CDR3 spans 18 residues. With 4 bases clipped from V and 0 bases from J, the junction kept 9 bases outside the gene matches.

The chain employs TRBV6-1 and TRBJ2-4; D not certain. CDR3 length: 14 amino acids. The V gene's germline CDR1 is MNHNS and CDR2 SASEGT. V lost 2 bases, J lost 7 bases, and 12 bases lay in between. The CDR3 reads CASSEIGFRNIQYF. DNA for the CDR3: TGTGCCAGCAGTGAAATCGGGTTTCGGAACATTCAGTACTTC.

The chain is built from TRBV7-2 and TRBJ2-5, with unresolved D. Germline V CDR1 and CDR2: SGHTA, FQGNSA. The CDR3 is 13 amino acids. V shed 1 base and J shed 4 bases, with 7 bases lying between them. The CDR3 DNA reads as TGTGCCAGCAGCTTAGAGCCGGGAGAGACCCAGTACTTC. Its translation: CASSLEPGETQYF.

The chain has TRBV6-5 and TRBJ2-1, with D perhaps TRBD2 (6 bases). Trimming stripped 2 bases from V and 3 bases from J, with 14 bases between. Germline CDR1 and CDR2: MNHEY and SVGAGI. This CDR3 contains 16 residues. The CDR3 region has the DNA TGTGCCAGCAGTTACCGCGGCCCAGCGGGCTACAATGAGCAGTTCTTC. Translation: CASSYRGPAGYNEQFF.

The chain joins TRBV7-9 to TRBJ2-7, with 7 bases identical to TRBD1. J gave up 0 bases and V 5 bases, and 4 bases lay outside the gene matches. Germline V gene sequence: CDR1 SEHNR, CDR2 FQNEAQ (reference sequence). The CDR3 is 14 amino acids. In nucleotides, the CDR3 is TGTGCCAGCAGCCAGGGGGACAGCTCCTACGAGCAGTACTTC. The encoded protein is CASSQGDSSYEQYF.

This chain joins TRBV6-6 and TRBJ1-1; tentatively, D is TRBD1 (6 bases). The CDR3 contains 15 residues. Trimming removed 4 bases at V and 1 base at J, with 13 bases between. In germline, CDR1 is MNHNY, CDR2 SVGAGI (reference sequence). CDR3 sequence (DNA): TGTGCCAGCAGTTCCGACCCGGGACAGAACACTGAAGCTTTCTTT. Translated: CASSSDPGQNTEAFF.

This clone was seen only a few times. The chain carries TRBV2 and TRBJ2-1, with D unclear. Germline V lookup: CDR1 SNHLY, CDR2 FYNNEI. The CDR3 is 13 residues long. V lost 7 bases and J 6 bases, leaving 13 bases between the germline ends. CDR3 in DNA: TGTGCCAGCACAGATTCGATTGTCAATGAGCAGTTCTTC. This sequence encodes CASTDSIVNEQFF.

The CDR3 bases are TGTGCCACCAGCAGAGATCTTCCCCCCTTAGATACGCAGTATTTT. Translation: CATSRDLPPLDTQYF. V gene TRBV15 combines with J gene TRBJ2-3; D not certain. This CDR3 is 15 amino acids long. Germline CDR1 reads LNHNV; CDR2 reads YYDKDF (reference sequence). V was cut by 0 bases and J by 5 bases, with 12 bases left in between.

The chain carries TRBV5-1 and TRBJ2-1; no reliable D call. The V gene lost 2 bases and the J gene lost 10 bases, with 10 bases spanning the gap. CDR3 size: 12 residues. The germline CDR1 and CDR2 sequences are SGHRS and YFSETQ. The CDR3 protein is CASSFPGPEQFF. DNA for the CDR3: TGCGCCAGCAGCTTTCCGGGCCCAGAGCAGTTCTTC.

The gene calls are TRBV25-1 and TRBJ2-5; D uncertain. Germline assignment: CDR1 MGHDK and CDR2 SYGVNS. The CDR3 consists of 11 residues. V was trimmed by 4 bases and J by 7 bases, leaving 7 bases between them. In DNA form, the CDR3 reads TGTGCCAGCAGTGCACACCGGACCCAGTACTTC. Translation: CASSAHRTQYF.